One and the same sample provided the 25 T cell receptor beta chains below, sequenced in a study of blood T cell repertoires in COVID-19. Only in-frame clones appear in the TCRdb table, and some are missing; sequencing was by immunoSEQ multiplex PCR. This sample carries some 200,000 clones, around 89% of them seen once, and the ten largest clones take 3.5%. The specimen sequenced was PBMCs or T cells enriched from blood (not recorded which). Receptors originate from a woman between 18 and 29 years old in a cohort exposed to, infected with or recovered from COVID-19 (not recorded which).

V gene TRBV5-1 combines with J gene TRBJ2-1; 9 bases are shared with TRBD2. This CDR3 region has 14 residues. The germline V gene has CDR1 SGHRS and CDR2 YFSETQ. With 2 bases clipped from V and 10 bases from J, the junction kept 7 bases outside the gene matches. The CDR3 DNA is TGCGCCAGCAGCTTCTCTAGCGGGACGGGGGAGCAGTTCTTC. Protein sequence: CASSFSSGTGEQFF.

The chain has TRBV29-1 and TRBJ2-5; the D gene is possibly TRBD1 (6 bases). V lost 4 bases to trimming and J lost 5 bases, with 20 bases between them. The CDR3 consists of 15 residues. Germline values: CDR1 SQVTM, CDR2 ANQGSEA. Here the CDR3 DNA reads TGCAGCGTTGGGGACCAGGGACACCCCGGGGAGACCCAGTACTTC. It codes for CSVGDQGHPGETQYF.

This clone was seen more than once but under ten times. The V and J genes are TRBV6-6 and TRBJ1-1; unclear D gene. Deletions cut 5 bases from V and 4 bases from J, with 11 bases between. This CDR3 comprises 13 residues. Germline V CDR1 and CDR2: MNHNY, SVGAGI (reference sequence). CDR3 residues: CASSNGPITEAFF. The DNA for the CDR3 is TGTGCCAGCAGTAACGGTCCGATCACTGAAGCTTTCTTT.

This chain uses TRBV18 with TRBJ1-1, with a possible D match to TRBD1 (5 bases). V was pared by 3 bases and J by 3 bases, with 11 bases between. Looked up from germline, CDR1 is KGHSH and CDR2 is LQKENI. The CDR3 has 14 amino acids. CDR3 bases: TGTGCCAGCTCACCGATCCGGGGGGACACTGAAGCTTTCTTT. Translation: CASSPIRGDTEAFF.

This chain uses TRBV16 with TRBJ2-7; 8 nucleotides agree with TRBD2. The CDR3 has 15 residues. J lost 3 bases, V lost 4 bases, and 8 bases had no gene match. Germline V gene sequence: CDR1 KGHSY, CDR2 FQNENV. DNA of the CDR3: TGTGCCAGCAGCCTGGGGACTAGTGGTATCTACGAGCAGTACTTC. The encoded protein is CASSLGTSGIYEQYF.

This clone was found once. The rearrangement joins TRBV10-2 to TRBJ2-2; 7 positions match TRBD2. The germline V gene encodes CDR1 WSHSY and CDR2 SAAADI. With 3 bases clipped from V and 4 bases from J, the junction kept 8 bases outside the gene matches. The CDR3 is 16 residues long. The CDR3 nucleotides read TGCGCCAGCAGTGAACCCCTAGCGGCGTTCACCGGGGAGCTGTTTTTT. It encodes CASSEPLAAFTGELFF.

The chain uses TRBV14 and TRBJ1-1; D is uncertain. The CDR3 runs 12 residues. The V end was cut by 1 base, the J end by 3 bases, with 3 bases between. In germline, CDR1 is SGHDN, CDR2 FVKESK. CDR3 loop: CASSQAYTEAFF. CDR3 in DNA: TGTGCCAGCAGCCAAGCGTACACTGAAGCTTTCTTT.

This chain links TRBV29-1 with TRBJ1-4; no reliable D call. Germline values: CDR1 SQVTM, CDR2 ANQGSEA. V lost 4 bases and J lost 6, with 9 bases in between. The CDR3 is 12 amino acids. The CDR3 coding sequence is TGCAGCGTTGTGGTTGGAGATGAAAAACTGTTTTTT. Protein: CSVVVGDEKLFF. The full variable domain, its missing parts supplied by reference TRBV29-1 and TRBJ1-4, is SAVISQKPSRDICQRGTSLTIQCQVDSQVTMMFWYRQQPGQSLTLIATANQGSEATYESGFVIDKFPISRPNLTFSTLTVSNMSPEDSSIYLCSVVVGDEKLFFGSGTQLSVL.

This chain links TRBV13 with TRBJ1-2, with no clear D. Per germline, CDR1 PRHDT and CDR2 FYEKMQ (reference sequence). V lost 0 bases and J 5 bases, leaving 16 bases between the germline ends. The CDR3 is 16 amino acids. DNA of the CDR3: TGTGCCAGCAGCTTAGGGGCAAACCACCGAGGGTATGGCTACACCTTC. It encodes CASSLGANHRGYGYTF.

The V call is TRBV11-2, the J call TRBJ1-1; 8 bases are shared with TRBD1. V shed 4 bases, J shed 11 bases, and the junction held 9 bases outside the gene matches. The CDR3 is 13 residues long. Germline assignment: CDR1 SGHAT and CDR2 FQNNGV. The CDR3 region has the DNA TGTGCCAGCAGCTCACCATCGACAGGGGTGGCTTTCTTT. This gives the protein CASSSPSTGVAFF. The full variable domain, rest sourced from reference TRBV11-2 and TRBJ1-1, is EAGVAQSPRYKIIEKRQSVAFWCNPISGHATLYWYQQILGQGPKLLIQFQNNGVVDDSQLPKDRFSAERLKGVDSTLKIQPAKLEDSAVYLCASSSPSTGVAFFGQGTRLTVV.

The chain joins TRBV24-1 to TRBJ2-1; no clear D. The CDR3 has 16 residues. Trimming shortened V by 3 bases and J by 4 bases, and 15 bases separated the two germline ends. Germline V gene data show CDR1 as KGHDR and CDR2 as SFDVKD. Written as DNA, the CDR3 is TGTGCCACCAGTGATGGGTTGCCTGGGCGATACAATGAGCAGTTCTTC. Its translation is CATSDGLPGRYNEQFF.

V is TRBV19 and J is TRBJ2-7, with 13 bases aligning to TRBD2. CDR3 length: 14 residues. Germline lookup yields CDR1 LNHDA and CDR2 SQIVND (reference sequence). V shed 8 bases and J 6 bases; nucleotides not matched to a gene: 7. CDR3 amino acids: CASSKGLAGAEQYF. The DNA of the CDR3 is TGTGCCAGTTCCAAAGGACTAGCGGGAGCCGAGCAGTACTTC.

The chain has TRBV28 and TRBJ1-5; no clear D gene. Trimming left V 6 bases short and J 2 bases short, with 5 bases between. The length of the CDR3 is 12 residues. Germline-derived CDR1 and CDR2 are MDHEN and SYDVKM. The CDR3 region is CASSRGNQPQHF. The CDR3 DNA reads TGTGCCAGCAGCCGGGGCAATCAGCCCCAGCATTTT.

This chain joins TRBV13 and TRBJ2-5, with 7 positions matching TRBD2. CDR3 length: 15 amino acids. The germline V gene encodes CDR1 PRHDT and CDR2 FYEKMQ (reference sequence). After removal of 3 bases from V and 4 bases from J, the junction contained 8 bases not matched to a gene. The CDR3 DNA reads TGTGCCAGCAGCTTTCGGGACTATGTTAGAGAGACCCAGTACTTC. As protein: CASSFRDYVRETQYF.

The V gene is TRBV7-3, the J gene TRBJ2-2; 14 nucleotides line up with TRBD2. Per germline, CDR1 SGHTA and CDR2 FQGTGA. This CDR3 is 18 amino acids long. V trimming: 2 bases; J trimming: 5 bases; junction bases outside the gene matches: 7. As DNA, the CDR3 is TGTGCCAGCAGCTTACCGGGACTAGCGGGAGTTGAGACCGGGGAGCTGTTTTTT. Its translation: CASSLPGLAGVETGELFF.

The sample holds a few counts of this clone. V gene TRBV19 combines with J gene TRBJ1-5; D is undetermined. Trimming removed 3 bases at V and 3 bases at J, with 12 bases between. This CDR3 has 15 residues. In germline, CDR1 is LNHDA, CDR2 SQIVND (reference sequence). The CDR3 spells CASSIQAQLNQPQHF. Here the CDR3 DNA reads TGTGCCAGTAGTATTCAGGCCCAGCTCAATCAGCCCCAGCATTTT.

The chain joins TRBV14 to TRBJ1-2, with 7 bases aligning to TRBD1. The J segment lost 8 bases and the V segment lost 2 bases, leaving 14 bases of the junction unmatched. CDR3 length equals 16 residues. The V gene's germline CDR1 is SGHDN and CDR2 FVKESK. In DNA form, the CDR3 reads TGTGCCAGCAGCCAATGGTCCAGGGGGGCGGCGCGGGGCTACACCTTC. It is translated as CASSQWSRGAARGYTF.

A remark on this clone: Within the sample, other DNA sequences also encode this same CDR3. The V and J genes are TRBV19 and TRBJ1-1, with unresolved D. V was shortened by 0 bases and J by 4 bases, with 6 bases between the two germline ends. The CDR3 covers 13 residues. Looked up from germline, CDR1 is LNHDA and CDR2 is SQIVND (reference sequence). The CDR3: CASSIDSRTEAFF. The CDR3 DNA follows: TGTGCCAGTAGTATAGACAGTCGCACTGAAGCTTTCTTT.

This sequence joins TRBV24-1 and TRBJ1-5, with TRBD1 identical over 9 bases. In germline, CDR1 is KGHDR, CDR2 SFDVKD. The CDR3 runs 17 residues. V dropped 5 bases and J dropped 2; count of bases not matched to a gene: 9. CDR3 in amino acids: CATSALDRGDGNQPQHF. The CDR3 DNA reads TGTGCCACCAGTGCCCTCGACAGGGGGGACGGCAATCAGCCCCAGCATTTT.

This clone appeared a few times. This chain uses TRBV18 with TRBJ2-7; 11 bases are a match to TRBD2. Germline V gene sequence: CDR1 KGHSH, CDR2 LQKENI. Trimming cost V 3 bases and J 2 bases; bases outside gene matches: 9. The CDR3 loop spans 17 amino acids. CDR3 sequence: CASSPLAGGLTPYEQYF. In nucleotides, the CDR3 is TGTGCCAGCTCACCTCTAGCGGGGGGTTTAACCCCCTACGAGCAGTACTTC. Looking up the rest from reference TRBV18 and TRBJ2-7 gives the full variable domain: NAGVMQNPRHLVRRRGQEARLRCSPMKGHSHVYWYRQLPEEGLKFMVYLQKENIIDESGMPKERFSAEFPKEGPSILRIQQVVRGDSAAYFCASSPLAGGLTPYEQYFGPGTRLTVT.

The rearrangement joins TRBV13 to TRBJ2-3; 7 bases align to TRBD2. V shed 4 bases, J shed 5 bases, and the junction held 9 bases outside the gene matches. Germline V gene data show CDR1 as PRHDT and CDR2 as FYEKMQ (reference sequence). The CDR3 is 15 residues long. The CDR3 spells CASSSASGAGDTQYF. CDR3 nucleotides: TGTGCCAGCAGCTCCGCCAGCGGGGCCGGAGATACGCAGTATTTT.

This clone was detected once. The chain links TRBV7-9 to TRBJ2-3, with 7 bases lining up with TRBD1. CDR1 is SEHNR, CDR2 FQNEAQ, per germline (reference sequence). The CDR3 sequence is 14 residues long. V gave up 5 bases and J gave up 3 bases; unmatched junction bases: 5. CDR3 nucleotides: TGTGCCAGCAGCGGAGCACAGGGGACAGATACGCAGTATTTT. Translated: CASSGAQGTDTQYF.

The CDR3 region is CASSQDGGPAGAFF. CDR3 nucleotides: TGTGCCAGCAGCCAAGATGGAGGGCCCGCGGGAGCTTTCTTT. The V call is TRBV3-1 (or the pseudogene TRBV3-2), the J call TRBJ1-1; D is ambiguous. The germline V and J ends were trimmed by 0 bases and 10 bases, with 15 bases remaining between them. The CDR3 consists of 14 residues. Germline CDR1 reads LGHDT; CDR2 reads YNNKEL (reference sequence).

The V call is TRBV2, the J call TRBJ1-1; 8 bases align to TRBD1. Germline CDR1 SNHLY, CDR2 FYNNEI. With V trimmed by 7 bases and J by 1 base, 2 bases remained unmatched. The CDR3 has 13 amino acids. CDR3 region: CASIGTGNTEAFF. Here the CDR3 DNA reads TGTGCCAGCATAGGGACAGGGAACACTGAAGCTTTCTTT.

This chain uses TRBV3-1 (or the pseudogene TRBV3-2) with TRBJ2-2; TRBD2 agrees at 10 bases. The junction had 7 bases not matched to a gene; V was cut back by 1 base and J by 5 bases. This CDR3 has 17 residues. Germline V gene sequence: CDR1 LGHDT, CDR2 YNNKEL (reference sequence). CDR3 coding DNA: TGTGCCAGCAGCCAAGGCCCTAGCGGGAGCGCGACCGGGGAGCTGTTTTTT. Amino acid sequence: CASSQGPSGSATGELFF.